This T cell receptor (beta chain) was captured in a study of blood T cell repertoires in COVID-19. Study in general: Sites in the United States, Italy and Spain provided acute and convalescent COVID-19 samples.

V lost 4 bases and J 10 bases, leaving 14 bases between the germline ends. This CDR3 is built from 12 residues. The germline gives CDR1 SGHRS, CDR2 YFSETQ. This clone showed up just once. Authors' data handling: Amplification of reference gene primers was used by the study to estimate nucleated cell counts. Data came from immunoSEQ multiplex PCR; TCRdb stores just in-frame clones and leaves some out. From that table come the V and J calls and clone size; the DNA was used to work out D and trimming. The sample has about 130,000 clones, roughly 83% seen once; the top ten hold 3% to 3.5%. The chain recombines TRBV5-1 with TRBJ1-1; D perhaps matches TRBD1 (6 bases). The clonotype comes from an elderly woman with acute or convalescent COVID-19. Sequenced material: peripheral blood. Here the CDR3 reads CASSETGTGAFF. The CDR3 nucleotides are TGCGCCAGCAGCGAAACAGGGACGGGAGCTTTCTTT.